These 23 T cell receptor beta chains came from one sample sequenced in a study of T-cell reconstitution after alpha-beta-depleted transplantation in children. This sample's TCRbeta library carried unique molecular identifier barcodes. TCRdb fed the PCR reads into MiXCR, producing one record per CDR3 protein. The table records hundreds of thousands of distinct CDR3 sequences, roughly 13% of them present only once. This specimen consisted of PBMCs, mostly from graft donor cells, obtained 360 days after TCRalphabeta/CD19-depleted stem cell transplant. These receptors all stem from a male patient aged 10 to 17 who had a stem cell transplant for acute myeloid leukemia, so the T cells may come from the graft donor.

At least ten counts were recorded for this clonotype. The J gene is TRBJ1-1, the V gene TRBV29-1; maybe TRBD1 (5 bases). V gave up 2 bases and J gave up 13 bases, with 11 bases separating them. Germline V gene lookup returns CDR1 SQVTM and CDR2 ANQGSEA. The CDR3 runs to 10 residues. The CDR3 DNA reads as TGCAGCGTTGAAAAGGGGCCTCGTTTCTTT. This gives the protein CSVEKGPRFF.

This chain uses TRBV12-3 or TRBV12-4 with TRBJ2-7; D is ambiguous. The CDR3 length is 13 residues. V was clipped by 3 bases and J by 1 base, with 7 bases between them. CDR3 coding DNA: TGTGCCAGCAGTTTTGGGTGGTCCTACGAGCAGTACTTC. Translating gives CASSFGWSYEQYF.

To note about this clonotype: A much larger clone differs from this one at a single base, so this may be a read error. The CDR3 nucleotides are TGCAGCGTCCGACATGGACAGGGCGTGGAGACCCAGTTCTTC. It is translated as CSVRHGQGVETQFF. J is TRBJ2-5 and V is TRBV29-1, with 8 bases matching TRBD1. The end of the DNA aligns better with TRBJ2-1, so the J call may be wrong. The germline gives CDR1 SQVTM, CDR2 ANQGSEA. The CDR3 is made up of 14 amino acids.

V gene TRBV7-2 combines with J gene TRBJ2-7; D is unclear. The CDR3 has 16 amino acids. Germline CDR1 reads SGHTA; CDR2 reads FQGNSA. The germline V and J ends were trimmed by 5 bases and 2 bases, with 19 bases remaining between them. Written as DNA, the CDR3 is TGTGCCAGCAGCCCGGTACCGGGTTCACCAGCCTACGAGCAGTACTTC. This encodes CASSPVPGSPAYEQYF.

The chain is built from TRBV28 and TRBJ2-1; 13 nucleotides line up with TRBD2. Trimming took 4 bases from V and 6 from J; bases not matched to a gene: 6. This CDR3 contains 16 residues. Germline loops: CDR1 MDHEN, CDR2 SYDVKM. The chain's CDR3 is CASSSLLAGGLNEQFF. Here the CDR3 DNA reads TGTGCCAGCAGTTCCTTACTAGCGGGAGGGCTCAATGAGCAGTTCTTC.

This chain connects TRBV28 to TRBJ2-7; no definite D call. The CDR3 runs 13 residues. V lost 3 bases and J lost 6, with 12 bases in between. The germline V gene has CDR1 MDHEN and CDR2 SYDVKM. CDR3 amino acids: CASSFPGRGEQYF. CDR3 in DNA: TGTGCCAGCAGTTTCCCAGGCCGAGGCGAGCAGTACTTC.

This clonotype has more than one count but fewer than ten. The chain uses TRBV6-2 or TRBV6-3 and TRBJ2-7; 7 nucleotides agree with TRBD1. Germline V gene data show CDR1 as MNHEY and CDR2 as SVGEGT. This CDR3 has 15 residues. The V and J ends lost 0 bases and 0 bases, in that order; junction bases with no gene match: 2. The CDR3 spells CASSYSGQLSYEQYF. The CDR3 DNA follows: TGTGCCAGCAGTTACTCGGGACAGCTCTCCTACGAGCAGTACTTC.

This clonotype was seen a handful of times. Here the CDR3 DNA reads TGTGCCAGCAGCGGCGGGACTAGCGGTCGCTCCTACAATGAGCAGTTCTTC. Translated: CASSGGTSGRSYNEQFF. This chain links TRBV7-9 with TRBJ2-1; 11 positions match TRBD2. Germline CDR1 SEHNR, CDR2 FQNEAQ (reference sequence). This CDR3 contains 17 residues. V shed 5 bases and J 0 bases; nucleotides not matched to a gene: 6.

This clonotype was detected ten times or more. This chain links TRBV5-4 with TRBJ2-1; 8 nucleotides agree with TRBD2. J gave up 8 bases and V 2 bases, and 9 bases lay outside the gene matches. CDR3 size: 15 residues. Germline loops: CDR1 SGHNT, CDR2 YYREEE (reference sequence). The chain's CDR3 is CASSFRLARSDEQFF. CDR3 DNA sequence: TGTGCCAGCAGCTTCCGACTAGCGCGAAGCGATGAGCAGTTCTTC.

The chain employs TRBV7-2 and TRBJ2-5; D is possibly TRBD2 (6 bases). Trimming shortened V by 5 bases and J by 1 base, and 14 bases separated the two germline ends. CDR1 and CDR2 (germline): SGHTA, FQGNSA. The CDR3 spans 15 residues. In nucleotides, the CDR3 is TGTGCCAGCAGCGGTCTAAGGACTATCCAAGAGACCCAGTACTTC. Residues: CASSGLRTIQETQYF.

This clonotype was detected ten times or more. This rearrangement joins TRBV5-1 to TRBJ1-5, with 10 bases aligning to TRBD1. V lost 0 bases, J lost 7 bases, and 4 bases stayed unmatched. Looked up from germline, CDR1 is SGHRS and CDR2 is YFSETQ. This CDR3 spans 15 amino acids. The CDR3 loop reads CASSLGDRGEQPQHF. The CDR3 nucleotides are TGCGCCAGCAGCTTGGGGGACAGGGGCGAACAGCCCCAGCATTTT.

This clonotype showed up just a few times. The genes are TRBV7-2 and TRBJ2-3, with D possibly being TRBD2 (5 bases). The ends were cut back, 5 bases at V and 6 bases at J, with 9 bases in the middle. CDR1 and CDR2 (germline): SGHTA, FQGNSA. This CDR3 has 12 residues. CDR3 amino acids: CASSLQRDTQYF. DNA for the CDR3: TGTGCCAGCAGCCTCCAGCGGGATACGCAGTATTTT.

This clonotype was seen a handful of times. This chain joins TRBV29-1 and TRBJ2-1; no firm D call. The germline CDR1 and CDR2 sequences are SQVTM and ANQGSEA. The germline V and J ends were trimmed by 8 bases and 6 bases, with 11 bases remaining between them. This CDR3 region has 11 residues. This CDR3 reads CSTYWGNEQFF. DNA for the CDR3: TGCAGCACCTACTGGGGCAATGAGCAGTTCTTC.

The gene calls are TRBV4-3 and TRBJ2-7; 9 positions match TRBD1. In germline, CDR1 is LGHNA, CDR2 YSLEER. The CDR3 extends over 15 amino acids. V gave up 4 bases and J gave up 3 bases; unmatched junction bases: 7. The CDR3 here is CASSPVGTGLYEQYF. The CDR3 DNA reads TGCGCCAGCAGCCCAGTTGGGACAGGGCTCTACGAGCAGTACTTC.

This chain uses TRBV14 with TRBJ2-1; no reliable D call. The CDR3 is made up of 14 amino acids. The ends were cut back, 4 bases at V and 6 bases at J, with 13 bases in the middle. Per germline, CDR1 SGHDN and CDR2 FVKESK. CDR3 region: CASSPRVQSNEQFF. DNA of the CDR3: TGTGCCAGCAGCCCCCGAGTACAATCCAATGAGCAGTTCTTC.

The genes are TRBV20-1 and TRBJ1-4; TRBD1 matches at 9 bases. The germline CDR1 and CDR2 sequences are DFQATT and SNEGSKA (reference sequence). CDR3 length: 12 amino acids. Unmatched junction bases numbered 1, after V lost 3 bases and J lost 8 bases. The CDR3 DNA is TGCAGTGCTAGGGACAGGGGAGAAAAACTGTTTTTT. Its protein product is CSARDRGEKLFF.

At least ten counts were recorded for this clonotype. This chain connects TRBV5-1 to TRBJ2-5, with 12 bases fitting TRBD2. CDR1 and CDR2 (germline): SGHRS, YFSETQ. V gave up 3 bases and J gave up 5 bases; unmatched junction bases: 11. The CDR3 contains 17 residues. The CDR3 loop is CASSSGLAGLLVETQYF. The CDR3 nucleotides are TGCGCCAGCAGCTCGGGACTAGCGGGCCTCTTAGTGGAGACCCAGTACTTC. Full variable domain (missing parts from reference TRBV5-1 and TRBJ2-5): KAGVTQTPRYLIKTRGQQVTLSCSPISGHRSVSWYQQTPGQGLQFLFEYFSETQRNKGNFPGRFSGRQFSNSRSEMNVSTLELGDSALYLCASSSGLAGLLVETQYFGPGTRLLVL.

This clonotype was counted only a few times. The chain links TRBV18 to TRBJ1-2, with D uncertain. This CDR3 is 12 amino acids long. V lost 0 bases to trimming and J lost 6 bases, with 5 bases between them. Germline CDR1 and CDR2: KGHSH and LQKENI. Written as DNA, the CDR3 is TGTGCCAGCTCACCACCTCTAAATGGCTACACCTTC. Translated, it gives CASSPPLNGYTF. Supplemented by reference TRBV18 and TRBJ1-2, the full variable domain reads NAGVMQNPRHLVRRRGQEARLRCSPMKGHSHVYWYRQLPEEGLKFMVYLQKENIIDESGMPKERFSAEFPKEGPSILRIQQVVRGDSAAYFCASSPPLNGYTFGSGTRLTVV.

The rearrangement links TRBV20-1 to TRBJ2-1, with D maybe TRBD1 (5 bases). The CDR3 has 17 residues. Germline V gene data show CDR1 as DFQATT and CDR2 as SNEGSKA (reference sequence). V gave up 5 bases and J gave up 0 bases, with 20 bases separating them. Here the CDR3 DNA reads TGCAGTGCTCTAAAACCTAGGGGCGGCAGCTCCTACAATGAGCAGTTCTTC. Translated: CSALKPRGGSSYNEQFF.

A few counts support this clonotype. The rearrangement uses TRBV6-5 and TRBJ2-1; possibly TRBD2 for D (6 bases). Trimming left V 0 bases short and J 4 bases short, with 13 bases between. This CDR3 region has 16 residues. Germline V gene data show CDR1 as MNHEY and CDR2 as SVGAGI. The DNA of the CDR3 is TGTGCCAGCAGTTACTCGATAATAGCGGCGTACAATGAGCAGTTCTTC. It yields the protein CASSYSIIAAYNEQFF.

This clonotype was picked up a small number of times. The chain employs TRBV28 and TRBJ2-5, with D perhaps matching TRBD2 (6 bases). The CDR3 runs to 14 residues. Germline lookup yields CDR1 MDHEN and CDR2 SYDVKM. The V end was cut by 7 bases, the J end by 5 bases, with 17 bases between. CDR3 protein: CASIPQEAGETQYF. The CDR3 DNA follows: TGTGCCAGCATTCCTCAGGAGGCGGGGGAGACCCAGTACTTC.

This clonotype was picked up a small number of times. The chain recombines TRBV18 with TRBJ1-1; TRBD1 matches 10 bases. V shed 6 bases, J shed 3 bases, and the junction held 10 bases outside the gene matches. Germline assignment: CDR1 KGHSH and CDR2 LQKENI. The CDR3 is 16 residues long. CDR3 sequence reads: CASSPRTGGLDTEAFF. The CDR3, as DNA: TGTGCCAGCTCCCCCAGGACAGGGGGTTTGGACACTGAAGCTTTCTTT.

There are a few counts of this clonotype. The gene calls are TRBV5-4 and TRBJ2-1; TRBD2 might be the D (5 bases). V was shortened by 0 bases and J by 9 bases, with 13 bases between the two germline ends. Germline-derived CDR1 and CDR2 are SGHNT and YYREEE (reference sequence). This CDR3 is built from 14 residues. The CDR3 sequence: CASSLGPGGSEQFF. The CDR3 region has the DNA TGTGCCAGCAGCTTGGGACCTGGAGGTAGTGAGCAGTTCTTC.